A single sample gave rise to the 20 T cell receptor beta chains below, sequenced in a study of radiation and T cells in renal cell carcinoma. Time point: baseline pretreatment blood. The treatment denotes: 15 Gy SBRT to primary tumor, nephrectomy 4 weeks later. The method was immunoSEQ multiplex PCR; TCRdb's version includes in-frame clones alone and lacks a portion of them. The data contain approximately 110,000 clones, roughly 85% of them seen just once; the ten biggest clones take up around 2.8%. The sample consisted of blood, taken from a patient whose treatment included radiotherapy and nephrectomy. The receptor set was obtained from a woman in her sixties with renal cell carcinoma.

This chain uses TRBV28 with TRBJ2-7; TRBD1 aligns across 9 bases. The CDR3 has 15 amino acids. The germline V gene has CDR1 MDHEN and CDR2 SYDVKM. J gave up 3 bases and V 6 bases, and 9 bases lay outside the gene matches. As DNA, the CDR3 is TGTGCCAGCAGCGAGACCGGGACAGGGTACTACGAGCAGTACTTC. It codes for CASSETGTGYYEQYF.

V and J are TRBV6-5 and TRBJ2-5; TRBD1 agrees at 10 bases. CDR1 and CDR2 (germline): MNHEY, SVGAGI. This CDR3 has 15 residues. Trimming took 0 bases from V and 4 from J; bases not matched to a gene: 2. The CDR3: CASSYSRTGGETQYF. The CDR3 region has the DNA TGTGCCAGCAGTTACTCTAGGACAGGGGGAGAGACCCAGTACTTC.

The sample holds one count of this clone. This sequence joins TRBV28 and TRBJ2-7; D is tentatively TRBD1 or TRBD2 (6 bases each). Per germline, CDR1 MDHEN and CDR2 SYDVKM. V shed 8 bases and J shed 2 bases, with 19 bases lying between them. The CDR3 is 15 residues long. The CDR3 sequence: CASRVLGGRPYEQYF. Written as DNA, the CDR3 is TGTGCCAGCCGGGTTTTAGGGGGGAGGCCCTACGAGCAGTACTTC.

The chain carries TRBV2 and TRBJ1-6; 7 nucleotides line up with TRBD1. Unmatched junction bases numbered 8, after V lost 8 bases and J lost 10 bases. The CDR3 has 13 amino acids. Per germline, CDR1 SNHLY and CDR2 FYNNEI. In nucleotides, the CDR3 is TGTGCCAGCCAAACAGGGGTGAAGTCACCCCTCCACTTT. Its translation: CASQTGVKSPLHF.

CDR3: CASSYTGTGSNQPQHF. The CDR3 nucleotides read TGTGCCAGCAGTTACACCGGGACAGGGAGCAATCAGCCCCAGCATTTT. The gene calls are TRBV6-5 and TRBJ1-5; 9 bases align to TRBD1. The V gene end was trimmed by 2 bases and the J gene end by 1 base; junction bases not matched to a gene: 3. The germline CDR1 and CDR2 sequences are MNHEY and SVGAGI. The CDR3 runs to 16 residues.

This chain's CDR3 is CASSFPDRDEAFF. In DNA form, the CDR3 reads TGTGCCAGCAGCTTCCCCGACAGGGATGAAGCTTTCTTT. The rearrangement links TRBV7-6 to TRBJ1-1; the match to TRBD1 covers 7 bases. The germline gives CDR1 SGHVS, CDR2 FNYEAQ. CDR3 size: 13 residues. Trimming removed 3 bases from V and 7 bases from J; junction bases left unmatched: 5. The full variable domain, rest sourced from reference TRBV7-6 and TRBJ1-1, is GAGVSQSPRYKVTKRGQDVALRCDPISGHVSLYWYRQALGQGPEFLTYFNYEAQQDKSGLPNDRFSAERPEGSISTLTIQRTEQRDSAMYRCASSFPDRDEAFFGQGTRLTVV.

The rearrangement links TRBV7-2 to TRBJ2-7; 9 bases map to TRBD2. The CDR3 totals 19 residues. With 6 bases clipped from V and 3 bases from J, the junction kept 21 bases outside the gene matches. In germline, CDR1 is SGHTA, CDR2 FQGNSA. CDR3 nucleotide sequence: TGTGCCAGCAGTCTTACAGGGACTAGCAGGGCCTCATATCTCTACGAGCAGTACTTC. Its protein product is CASSLTGTSRASYLYEQYF.

The chain uses TRBV7-2 and TRBJ1-1; tentatively, D is TRBD1 (6 bases). Per the germline V gene, CDR1 is SGHTA and CDR2 is FQGNSA. The CDR3 runs 14 residues. Trimming shortened V by 5 bases and J by 11 bases, and 21 bases separated the two germline ends. The CDR3 DNA sequence: TGTGCCAGCAGCCGCAGGGGCGGGGGTTGGGATGCTTTCTTT. This encodes CASSRRGGGWDAFF.

This chain joins TRBV6-5 and TRBJ2-1, with a possible D match to TRBD1 (6 bases). This CDR3 is built from 15 residues. Between the trimmed V and J ends, which lost 6 bases and 0 bases, there was a span of 12 bases. Germline V gene data show CDR1 as MNHEY and CDR2 as SVGAGI. The CDR3 reads CASRPQQGSYNEQFF. The CDR3, as DNA: TGTGCCAGCAGACCCCAACAGGGCTCCTACAATGAGCAGTTCTTC.

This clone was observed a handful of times. The chain combines TRBV28 with TRBJ1-1; TRBD1 matches 7 bases. The CDR3 spans 13 residues. Trimming took 6 bases from V and 3 from J; bases not matched to a gene: 4. Germline assignment: CDR1 MDHEN and CDR2 SYDVKM. CDR3 nucleotides: TGTGCCAGCAGGTATAGGGGGCACACTGAAGCTTTCTTT. Encoded protein: CASRYRGHTEAFF.

The chain joins TRBV11-3 to TRBJ2-1; D gene uncertain. This CDR3 is 15 amino acids long. V was trimmed by 8 bases and J by 2 bases, leaving 16 bases between them. Looked up from germline, CDR1 is SGHNT and CDR2 is YENEEA. CDR3 region: CASGPSNSPYNEQFF. The CDR3 DNA follows: TGTGCCAGCGGTCCCAGTAATTCACCCTACAATGAGCAGTTCTTC. Full variable domain (outside the CDR3, taken from reference TRBV11-3 and TRBJ2-1): EAGVVQSPRYKIIEKKQPVAFWCNPISGHNTLYWYLQNLGQGPELLIRYENEEAVDDSQLPKDRFSAERLKGVDSTLKIQPAELGDSAVYLCASGPSNSPYNEQFFGPGTRLTVL.

This sequence joins TRBV4-3 and TRBJ2-3, with D maybe TRBD2 (5 bases). Between the trimmed V and J ends, which lost 0 bases and 6 bases, there was a span of 16 bases. This CDR3 has 16 amino acids. Germline-derived CDR1 and CDR2 are LGHNA and YSLEER. CDR3 nucleotides: TGCGCCAGCAGCCAAGAAGGTGGGAGCATTGGGGATACGCAGTATTTT. Amino acid sequence: CASSQEGGSIGDTQYF.

The gene calls are TRBV5-4 and TRBJ1-1; D call uncertain. Per germline, CDR1 SGHNT and CDR2 YYREEE (reference sequence). The CDR3 length is 15 residues. The V end lost 0 bases, the J end lost 1 base, and 10 bases lay between the germline ends. This CDR3 is CASSLVEGQNTEAFF. The CDR3 coding sequence is TGTGCCAGCAGCTTGGTAGAGGGCCAGAACACTGAAGCTTTCTTT.

V gene TRBV28 combines with J gene TRBJ2-7; D ambiguous. V gave up 2 bases and J gave up 6 bases, with 11 bases separating them. Germline values: CDR1 MDHEN, CDR2 SYDVKM. The CDR3 covers 13 residues. This CDR3 reads CASSLRVFGEQYF. The DNA for the CDR3 is TGTGCCAGCAGTTTAAGGGTTTTCGGCGAGCAGTACTTC.

The rearrangement joins TRBV5-1 to TRBJ1-1; D gene ambiguous. The CDR3 loop spans 14 amino acids. Germline values: CDR1 SGHRS, CDR2 YFSETQ. V was shortened by 4 bases and J by 3 bases, with 13 bases between the two germline ends. The chain's CDR3 is CASSPLPGDTEAFF. The CDR3 DNA follows: TGCGCCAGCAGCCCGCTTCCCGGGGACACTGAAGCTTTCTTT.

The sample holds one count of this clone. The chain carries TRBV7-2 and TRBJ2-2, with TRBD1 matching over 9 bases. Per the germline V gene, CDR1 is SGHTA and CDR2 is FQGNSA. The CDR3 sequence is 15 residues long. V shed 5 bases and J 7 bases; nucleotides not matched to a gene: 8. CDR3 bases: TGTGCCAGCAGCCCGGGACAGGGTGGAGGCGGGGAGCTGTTTTTT. It translates to CASSPGQGGGGELFF.

J is TRBJ1-1 and V is TRBV28; D uncertain. The germline V gene encodes CDR1 MDHEN and CDR2 SYDVKM. The CDR3 is 10 amino acids. V gave up 4 bases and J gave up 9 bases, with 6 bases separating them. CDR3 nucleotides: TGTGCCAGCAGTTCCTCAAAAGCTTTCTTT. Its translation is CASSSSKAFF. The variable domain in full, with the rest retrieved from reference TRBV28 and TRBJ1-1, is DVKVTQSSRYLVKRTGEKVFLECVQDMDHENMFWYRQDPGLGLRLIYFSYDVKMKEKGDIPEGYSVSREKKERFSLILESASTNQTSMYLCASSSSKAFFGQGTRLTVV.

The V and J genes are TRBV7-9 and TRBJ2-2; 9 bases agree with TRBD1. The V gene's germline CDR1 is SEHNR and CDR2 FQNEAQ (reference sequence). This CDR3 is 13 amino acids long. V lost 8 bases and J lost 7; bases outside the gene matches: 5. This CDR3 reads CASLDRGGGELFF. DNA of the CDR3: TGTGCCAGCCTGGACAGGGGAGGCGGGGAGCTGTTTTTT.

The chain combines TRBV19 with TRBJ2-5; D perhaps matches TRBD2 (5 bases). The V gene's germline CDR1 is LNHDA and CDR2 SQIVND (reference sequence). V lost 4 bases and J 3 bases, leaving 12 bases between the germline ends. The CDR3 extends over 14 amino acids. In DNA, the CDR3 is TGTGCCAGTAGTAAAAAGGGAGTAGAAGAGACCCAGTACTTC. It encodes CASSKKGVEETQYF.

V is TRBV6-5 and J is TRBJ1-6; D is ambiguous. The V gene's germline CDR1 is MNHEY and CDR2 SVGAGI. The CDR3 sequence is 13 residues long. Trimming shortened V by 0 bases and J by 7 bases, and 4 bases separated the two germline ends. CDR3 amino acids: CASSYSVNSPLHF. The CDR3 nucleotides are TGTGCCAGCAGTTACTCCGTAAATTCACCCCTCCACTTT.